These 32 T cell receptor beta chains came from one sample sequenced in a study of blood T cell repertoires in COVID-19. The data were produced by immunoSEQ multiplex PCR, yet TCRdb's version contains in-frame clones alone and is incomplete. The data contain about 230,000 clones, roughly 87% of them singletons. Sequencing was performed on PBMCs or T cells enriched from blood (not recorded which). Every receptor here comes from a man between 25 and 39 years old who had recovered from COVID-19.

The genes are TRBV7-6 and TRBJ2-2; 7 nucleotides match TRBD1. This CDR3 is built from 15 residues. Germline V gives CDR1 SGHVS, CDR2 FNYEAQ. Trimming took 4 bases from V and 6 from J; bases not matched to a gene: 8. CDR3: CASSWGQFVAGELFF. Here the CDR3 DNA reads TGTGCCAGCAGCTGGGGACAGTTTGTAGCCGGGGAGCTGTTTTTT.

This chain links TRBV7-3 with TRBJ1-6, with a tentative D call TRBD1 (5 bases). Between the trimmed V and J ends, which lost 0 bases and 3 bases, there was a span of 9 bases. The germline CDR1 and CDR2 sequences are SGHTA and FQGTGA. This CDR3 is 16 amino acids long. The chain's CDR3 is CASSLTGDGYNSPLHF. CDR3 nucleotide sequence: TGTGCCAGCAGCTTAACAGGGGATGGCTATAATTCACCCCTCCACTTT.

CDR3 residues: CASSCKQPLSGNTIYF. The DNA of the CDR3 is TGTGCCAGCAGCTGTAAACAGCCGCTTTCTGGAAACACCATATATTTT. The J gene is TRBJ1-3, the V gene TRBV11-3; D ambiguous. Germline V gene data show CDR1 as SGHNT and CDR2 as YENEEA. The CDR3 length is 16 residues. V dropped 4 bases and J dropped 1 base, with 14 bases sitting between them.

This sequence joins TRBV7-4 and TRBJ1-5; possible D gene TRBD1, 5 bases. From germline, CDR1 is SGHVT and CDR2 SQSDAQ. CDR3 length: 17 residues. The CDR3 loop reads CPTRAGYGGGSNQPQHF. CDR3 bases: TGTCCCACCCGCGCCGGATACGGGGGGGGGAGCAATCAGCCCCAGCATTTT.

The chain carries TRBV6-2 or TRBV6-3 and TRBJ2-2, with a weak D call TRBD2 (5 bases). CDR3 length: 17 amino acids. The germline V gene has CDR1 MNHEY and CDR2 SVGEGT. Trimming shortened V by 0 bases and J by 3 bases, and 14 bases separated the two germline ends. CDR3 protein: CASSYSMRRRDTGELFF. Here the CDR3 DNA reads TGTGCCAGCAGTTACTCTATGAGGAGGCGAGACACCGGGGAGCTGTTTTTT.

The chain employs TRBV7-2 and TRBJ1-2; TRBD1 matches at 9 bases. The germline gives CDR1 SGHTA, CDR2 FQGNSA. The CDR3 has 16 amino acids. V trimming: 5 bases; J trimming: 4 bases; junction bases outside the gene matches: 11. The CDR3 sequence is CASSPTGGAQGYGYTF. For the CDR3, the DNA is TGTGCCAGCAGCCCGACAGGGGGGGCCCAGGGCTATGGCTACACCTTC.

The V gene is TRBV3-1 (or the pseudogene TRBV3-2), the J gene TRBJ2-4; unclear D gene. The CDR3 covers 17 residues. V was cut by 0 bases and J by 2 bases, with 14 bases left in between. CDR1 LGHDT and CDR2 YNNKEL come from the germline V gene (reference sequence). The CDR3 nucleotides read TGTGCCAGCAGCCAAGAAAGAACAGAAAAAACCAAAAACATTCAGTACTTC. Translated, it gives CASSQERTEKTKNIQYF.

The V gene is TRBV6-2 or TRBV6-3, the J gene TRBJ2-1; 13 positions agree with TRBD2. This CDR3 has 15 residues. Germline V lookup: CDR1 MNHEY, CDR2 SVGEGT. With 6 bases clipped from V and 6 bases from J, the junction kept 5 bases outside the gene matches. This CDR3 reads CASSLLAGGLNEQFF. In DNA form, the CDR3 reads TGTGCCAGCAGCTTACTAGCGGGGGGGCTCAATGAGCAGTTCTTC.

This sequence joins TRBV5-4 and TRBJ2-2; D gene uncertain. V shed 4 bases and J shed 0 bases, with 13 bases lying between them. The CDR3 totals 16 residues. CDR1 and CDR2 (germline): SGHNT, YYREEE (reference sequence). The chain's CDR3 is CASSARHLANTGELFF. The CDR3 DNA reads as TGTGCCAGCAGCGCAAGACACCTCGCGAACACCGGGGAGCTGTTTTTT.

V gene TRBV5-5 combines with J gene TRBJ2-7; 9 positions agree with TRBD2. The trim removed 0 bases at V and 1 base at J, leaving 5 bases unmatched. The CDR3 totals 16 residues. Germline CDR1 and CDR2: SGHKS and YYEKEE (reference sequence). In DNA form, the CDR3 reads TGTGCCAGCAGCTTGGAAGCCACTAGCGGGTCCTACGAGCAGTACTTC. This encodes CASSLEATSGSYEQYF.

V and J are TRBV5-1 and TRBJ2-1, with TRBD2 matching 8 bases. Germline V gene lookup returns CDR1 SGHRS and CDR2 YFSETQ. The ends lost 0 bases at V and 7 bases at J; junction bases unmatched: 6. This CDR3 region has 15 residues. CDR3 residues: CASSLEGTSFNEQFF. CDR3 DNA sequence: TGCGCCAGCAGCTTGGAGGGGACTAGTTTTAATGAGCAGTTCTTC. Combining the CDR3 with reference TRBV5-1 and TRBJ2-1 gives the whole variable domain KAGVTQTPRYLIKTRGQQVTLSCSPISGHRSVSWYQQTPGQGLQFLFEYFSETQRNKGNFPGRFSGRQFSNSRSEMNVSTLELGDSALYLCASSLEGTSFNEQFFGPGTRLTVL.

The rearrangement uses TRBV5-5 and TRBJ1-6; 7 nucleotides agree with TRBD1. The ends lost 1 base at V and 7 bases at J; junction bases unmatched: 8. Looked up from germline, CDR1 is SGHKS and CDR2 is YYEKEE (reference sequence). This CDR3 has 16 residues. The CDR3 loop reads CASSLSGQGGNSPLHF. In DNA, the CDR3 is TGTGCCAGCAGCTTGAGTGGCCAGGGGGGAAATTCACCCCTCCACTTT.

This clone was detected once. The V and J genes are TRBV6-5 and TRBJ2-7, with 12 nucleotides matching TRBD2. Trimming cost V 7 bases and J 5 bases; bases outside gene matches: 9. CDR1 is MNHEY and CDR2 is SVGAGI in the germline V gene. The CDR3 is 15 residues long. CDR3 nucleotides: TGTGCCAGCACGTCCTTTCTAGCGGGGGGGGACGAGCAGTACTTC. Translated: CASTSFLAGGDEQYF.

This chain uses TRBV7-8 with TRBJ2-5, with D tentatively TRBD2 (6 bases). The germline V gene encodes CDR1 SGHVS and CDR2 FQNEAQ. There are 15 residues in the CDR3. Deletions cut 1 base from V and 4 bases from J, with 13 bases between. The CDR3 is CASSLVGTPPETQYF. For the CDR3, the DNA is TGTGCCAGCAGCTTAGTGGGGACTCCCCCAGAGACCCAGTACTTC. The whole variable domain, filled in from reference TRBV7-8 and TRBJ2-5, reads GAGVSQSPRYKVAKRGQDVALRCDPISGHVSLFWYQQALGQGPEFLTYFQNEAQLDKSGLPSDRFFAERPEGSVSTLKIQRTQQEDSAVYLCASSLVGTPPETQYFGPGTRLLVL.

V is TRBV3-1 (or the pseudogene TRBV3-2) and J is TRBJ2-3; D is perhaps TRBD2 (5 bases). The CDR3 is made up of 14 amino acids. Trimming pared 6 bases from V and 4 bases from J, leaving 14 bases between. CDR1 LGHDT and CDR2 YNNKEL come from the germline V gene (reference sequence). The CDR3 sequence is CASRSTGSPDTQYF. CDR3 sequence (DNA): TGTGCCAGCAGGTCAACGGGATCTCCAGATACGCAGTATTTT.

This chain links TRBV6-6 with TRBJ2-5, with 9 bases identical to TRBD2. The J segment lost 1 base and the V segment lost 5 bases, leaving 5 bases of the junction unmatched. The CDR3 has 15 amino acids. Per the germline V gene, CDR1 is MNHNY and CDR2 is SVGAGI (reference sequence). For the CDR3, the DNA is TGTGCCAGCAGTACACGGACTAGCGTCCAAGAGACCCAGTACTTC. Protein sequence: CASSTRTSVQETQYF.

J is TRBJ2-5 and V is TRBV7-9, with TRBD1 matching over 9 bases. Germline V gene sequence: CDR1 SEHNR, CDR2 FQNEAQ (reference sequence). The CDR3 has 14 residues. V lost 5 bases, J lost 7 bases, and 8 bases stayed unmatched. The CDR3 sequence is CASSTGQGGLTQYF. In DNA, the CDR3 is TGTGCCAGCAGCACGGGACAGGGAGGTTTGACCCAGTACTTC.

This clone was observed a handful of times. The CDR3 sequence is CASGTSGSTDTQYF. The CDR3 coding sequence is TGTGCCAGCGGGACTAGCGGAAGCACAGATACGCAGTATTTT. The chain is built from TRBV7-2 and TRBJ2-3; 11 nucleotides agree with TRBD2. In germline, CDR1 is SGHTA, CDR2 FQGNSA. Trimming cost V 8 bases and J 0 bases; bases outside gene matches: 1. The CDR3 loop spans 14 amino acids.

CDR3 amino acids: CASSQDLDRVRRRANVLTF. In nucleotides, the CDR3 is TGCGCCAGCAGCCAAGATTTGGACAGGGTAAGAAGGAGGGCCAACGTCCTGACTTTC. V gene TRBV4-3 combines with J gene TRBJ2-6; 8 nucleotides align to TRBD1. This CDR3 is built from 19 residues. Germline V gene data show CDR1 as LGHNA and CDR2 as YSLEER. Trimming took 0 bases from V and 5 from J; bases not matched to a gene: 12.

This chain connects TRBV3-1 (or the pseudogene TRBV3-2) to TRBJ2-7; 9 bases are a match to TRBD2. Unmatched junction bases numbered 2, after V lost 1 base and J lost 7 bases. CDR3 length equals 13 residues. Germline V gene sequence: CDR1 LGHDT, CDR2 YNNKEL (reference sequence). The CDR3 reads CASSQVAGEEQYF. CDR3 DNA sequence: TGTGCCAGCAGCCAAGTAGCGGGAGAAGAGCAGTACTTC.

In this sample, this clone turned up a few times. The chain has TRBV6-2 or TRBV6-3 and TRBJ2-1; 7 bases agree with TRBD2. V trimming: 5 bases; J trimming: 15 bases; junction bases outside the gene matches: 13. The CDR3 has 13 amino acids. In germline, CDR1 is MNHEY, CDR2 SVGEGT. For the CDR3, the DNA is TGTGCCAGCAGTGCTAGCGGTCCCCTTCGTGGGTTCTTC. Its translation is CASSASGPLRGFF.

The chain employs TRBV2 and TRBJ1-5, with 7 nucleotides matching TRBD1. V lost 6 bases to trimming and J lost 5 bases; unmatched junction nucleotides: 7. CDR1 is SNHLY, CDR2 FYNNEI, per germline. The CDR3 has 14 residues. The CDR3 loop reads CASSRQGSYQPQHF. The DNA for the CDR3 is TGTGCCAGCAGCAGACAGGGAAGCTATCAGCCCCAGCATTTT.

The chain has TRBV15 and TRBJ1-1; TRBD1 matches 8 bases. The CDR3 covers 14 residues. V trimming: 5 bases; J trimming: 4 bases; junction bases outside the gene matches: 6. Germline CDR1 is LNHNV and CDR2 is YYDKDF (reference sequence). The CDR3 bases are TGTGCCACCAGCTGGAGGACAGGGCTCACTGAAGCTTTCTTT. Its protein product is CATSWRTGLTEAFF.

This clone showed up just once. J is TRBJ1-2 and V is TRBV7-6; D is unclear. Germline loops: CDR1 SGHVS, CDR2 FNYEAQ. V lost 1 base and J 4 bases, leaving 22 bases between the germline ends. The CDR3 covers 18 residues. In DNA, the CDR3 is TGTGCCAGCAGCTTAGTAATGGCTCGTGGTACAGCTCCCTATGGCTACACCTTC. It is translated as CASSLVMARGTAPYGYTF. The full variable domain, completed using reference TRBV7-6 and TRBJ1-2, is GAGVSQSPRYKVTKRGQDVALRCDPISGHVSLYWYRQALGQGPEFLTYFNYEAQQDKSGLPNDRFSAERPEGSISTLTIQRTEQRDSAMYRCASSLVMARGTAPYGYTFGSGTRLTVV.

V is TRBV2 and J is TRBJ1-2; D remains unclear. V lost 6 bases and J 2 bases, leaving 13 bases between the germline ends. Germline V gives CDR1 SNHLY, CDR2 FYNNEI. The CDR3 is 14 amino acids. The CDR3 DNA reads as TGTGCCAGCAGCGAATTCACTGAAAACTATGGCTACACCTTC. It is translated as CASSEFTENYGYTF.

V usage is TRBV6-5 and J usage is TRBJ1-2; tentatively, D is TRBD1 (6 bases). The CDR3 contains 14 residues. The germline V and J ends were trimmed by 0 bases and 4 bases, with 9 bases remaining between them. The germline CDR1 and CDR2 sequences are MNHEY and SVGAGI. CDR3 sequence (DNA): TGTGCCAGCAGTTACTCGTCAGGGGCCTATGGCTACACCTTC. Protein sequence: CASSYSSGAYGYTF.

This clone occurred once. The rearrangement links TRBV6-1 to TRBJ2-3; 12 bases are a match to TRBD2. Per the germline V gene, CDR1 is MNHNS and CDR2 is SASEGT. The trim removed 2 bases at V and 0 bases at J, leaving 3 bases unmatched. The CDR3 is 17 amino acids. The CDR3 DNA follows: TGTGCCAGCAGTGAACTAGCGGGAGGGCCTAGCACAGATACGCAGTATTTT. Translation gives CASSELAGGPSTDTQYF.

The rearrangement links TRBV12-3 or TRBV12-4 to TRBJ1-2, with D possibly TRBD1 on 6 matching bases. V lost 3 bases and J lost 14, with 13 bases in between. This CDR3 has 11 residues. The DNA of the CDR3 is TGTGCCAGCAGTTTCGGACAGAGTTGGACCTTC. Its translation: CASSFGQSWTF.

The V gene is TRBV27, the J gene TRBJ1-5; D gene uncertain. Trimming shortened V by 6 bases and J by 0 bases, and 15 bases separated the two germline ends. CDR1 is MNHEY, CDR2 SMNVEV, per germline (reference sequence). This CDR3 is built from 16 residues. This CDR3 reads CASRPEPYYSNQPQHF. The CDR3 DNA reads as TGTGCCAGCAGACCGGAGCCGTACTATAGCAATCAGCCCCAGCATTTT.

The chain carries TRBV3-1 (or the pseudogene TRBV3-2) and TRBJ2-7, with 7 bases matching TRBD2. CDR3 length: 15 residues. Germline values: CDR1 LGHDT, CDR2 YNNKEL (reference sequence). Trimming removed 4 bases from V and 0 bases from J; junction bases left unmatched: 6. The CDR3 region is CASSLESGISYEQYF. The CDR3, as DNA: TGTGCCAGCAGCCTTGAGAGCGGGATCTCCTACGAGCAGTACTTC.

The gene calls are TRBV7-2 and TRBJ2-7; D may correspond to TRBD1 or TRBD2 (6 bases each). Trimming shortened V by 5 bases and J by 4 bases, and 15 bases separated the two germline ends. In germline, CDR1 is SGHTA, CDR2 FQGNSA. This CDR3 is 14 amino acids long. The CDR3 region has the DNA TGTGCCAGCAGCCTAGGGGGGCGTGGGTACGAGCAGTACTTC. The encoded protein is CASSLGGRGYEQYF.

The rearrangement links TRBV7-9 to TRBJ1-2, with a tentative D call TRBD1 (5 bases). The ends were cut back, 3 bases at V and 6 bases at J, with 8 bases in the middle. The germline gives CDR1 SEHNR, CDR2 FQNEAQ (reference sequence). This CDR3 is built from 12 residues. CDR3 loop: CASSLGEDGYTF. CDR3 sequence (DNA): TGTGCCAGCAGCTTGGGGGAGGATGGCTACACCTTC.